This T cell receptor (beta chain) is drawn from a study of CD8 T cells in ankylosing spondylitis. Whole-study results and caveats: About 8 highly homologous variants made up a TCR beta motif that seemed to typify ankylosing spondylitis blood. Disease-linked clones reportedly showed significant enrichment in matched ankylosing spondylitis synovial fluid.

This clonotype appeared a few times. Its antigen remains unknown. Libraries of TCR beta came from quantitative 5'-RACE with molecular barcodes. MiXCR was run by TCRdb on the 5' RACE reads, yielding one entry per CDR3 protein. The repertoire holds approximately 42,000 distinct CDR3 sequences, with over 3.5% as singletons. This CDR3 has 14 residues. Germline V gene data show CDR1 as SGDLS and CDR2 as YYNGEE. V lost 4 bases to trimming and J lost 10 bases; unmatched junction nucleotides: 7. This clonotype was sampled from a female donor with ankylosing spondylitis or in good health (not recorded which). V is TRBV9 and J is TRBJ2-1, with TRBD2 matching over 11 bases. Material: blood, either unsorted or a sorted T cell fraction (not recorded which). The CDR3 nucleotides read TGTGCCAGCAGCCTCCGTAGCGGGGGGGCCGAGCAGTTCTTC. Its protein is CASSLRSGGAEQFF.